These 2 T cell receptor beta chains were sequenced from one sample in a study of T-cell reconstitution after alpha-beta-depleted transplantation in children. A library of TCRbeta sequences, prepared with unique molecular identifiers, was generated. TCRdb passed the PCR reads through MiXCR, listing each CDR3 protein once. The table records about 110,000 distinct CDR3 sequences, around 6.4% of them present only once. The sequencing used PBMCs, mostly from graft donor cells, collected 360 days after TCRalphabeta/CD19-depleted stem cell transplant. Receptor source: a male patient between 2 and 10 years old who had a stem cell transplant for acute lymphoblastic leukemia, so the T cells may come from the graft donor.

In its sample, this clonotype was seen many times. This rearrangement joins TRBV29-1 to TRBJ2-7; 7 bases map to TRBD2. J gave up 3 bases and V 4 bases, and 12 bases lay outside the gene matches. The CDR3 runs to 15 residues. From germline, CDR1 is SQVTM and CDR2 ANQGSEA. CDR3 sequence (DNA): TGCAGCGTTGTCGGGGGGATCCTTACTCACTACGAGCAGTACTTC. Protein: CSVVGGILTHYEQYF.

This clonotype was seen ten or more times. The V and J genes are TRBV10-2 and TRBJ2-2, with 10 bases lining up with TRBD2. This CDR3 is 16 amino acids long. Germline V gene sequence: CDR1 WSHSY, CDR2 SAAADI. With 5 bases clipped from V and 5 bases from J, the junction kept 8 bases outside the gene matches. DNA of the CDR3: TGCGCCAGCAGTCGTTATAGCGGGGGGCCGACCGGGGAGCTGTTTTTT. This sequence encodes CASSRYSGGPTGELFF.